Below are 14 T cell receptor beta chains sequenced from a single sample in a study of chemoradiotherapy in HPV16-positive cancers. The method was immunoSEQ multiplex PCR; TCRdb's version includes in-frame clones alone and lacks a portion of them. The sample lists approximately 13,000 clones, approximately 85% occurring once. The material sequenced was blood, taken from a patient who underwent chemoradiotherapy. These receptors all stem from a human donor with HPV-associated anogenital cancer.

This clone came up once. The V gene is TRBV7-3, the J gene TRBJ2-5; the D gene could be TRBD1 or TRBD2 (6 bases each). CDR1 and CDR2 (germline): SGHTA, FQGTGA. The germline V and J ends were trimmed by 3 bases and 5 bases, with 10 bases remaining between them. This CDR3 spans 13 amino acids. The CDR3 region has the DNA TGTGCCAGCAGCTTGGGGGGCTTGGAGACCCAGTACTTC. Translating gives CASSLGGLETQYF.

J is TRBJ2-1 and V is TRBV10-3; D gene ambiguous. The CDR3 has 12 amino acids. Germline V gives CDR1 ENHRY, CDR2 SYGVKD. Trimming took off 3 bases at V and 7 bases at J, with 7 bases between the two ends. The CDR3 DNA sequence: TGTGCCATCAGTGATATGGTGAATGAGCAGTTCTTC. This codes for CAISDMVNEQFF.

This chain links TRBV21-1 with TRBJ2-7; the table calls TRBD1, which could not be checked here. TRBV21-1 is a pseudogene. CDR3 length: 13 residues. The CDR3 region is CASSPRQGYEQYV. DNA of the CDR3: TGTGCCAGCAGCCCTAGACAGGGTTACGAGCAGTACGTC.

This clone occurred once. V usage is TRBV6-6 and J usage is TRBJ2-7, with D maybe TRBD1 (5 bases). V lost 1 base, J lost 6 bases, and 10 bases lay in between. Germline V lookup: CDR1 MNHNY, CDR2 SVGAGI (reference sequence). CDR3 length equals 13 residues. CDR3 protein: CASSYLGVGEQYF. CDR3 DNA sequence: TGTGCCAGCAGTTACTTAGGGGTTGGCGAGCAGTACTTC.

This clone showed up just a few times. V gene TRBV5-1 combines with J gene TRBJ2-2; 9 nucleotides line up with TRBD2. The CDR3 sequence is 16 residues long. Germline V CDR1 and CDR2: SGHRS, YFSETQ. The ends lost 0 bases at V and 8 bases at J; junction bases unmatched: 8. CDR3 in amino acids: CASSLGGLAVGGELFF. The CDR3 DNA reads as TGCGCCAGCAGCTTGGGGGGACTAGCTGTTGGAGGGGAGCTGTTTTTT.

The CDR3 region is CASSLTSGGAGGGTDTQYF. As DNA, the CDR3 is TGTGCCAGTAGCCTGACTAGCGGGGGAGCTGGTGGTGGCACAGATACGCAGTATTTT. The V gene is TRBV19, the J gene TRBJ2-3, with 12 bases matching TRBD2. Germline V gene sequence: CDR1 LNHDA, CDR2 SQIVND (reference sequence). Germline trimming cut 6 bases from V and 1 base from J; bases unmatched to any gene: 14. The CDR3 spans 19 residues. Full variable domain (rest looked up from reference TRBV19 and TRBJ2-3): DGGITQSPKYLFRKEGQNVTLSCEQNLNHDAMYWYRQDPGQGLRLIYYSQIVNDFQKGDIAEGYSVSREKKESFPLTVTSAQKNPTAFYLCASSLTSGGAGGGTDTQYFGPGTRLTVL.

The chain joins TRBV7-9 to TRBJ1-3; no definite D call. The CDR3 consists of 13 residues. V lost 7 bases and J lost 3, with 10 bases in between. Germline V lookup: CDR1 SEHNR, CDR2 FQNEAQ (reference sequence). CDR3 sequence (DNA): TGTGCCAGCAACAATTTGTTTGGAAACACCATATATTTT. It encodes CASNNLFGNTIYF. Complete variable domain (other parts from reference TRBV7-9 and TRBJ1-3): DTGVSQNPRHKITKRGQNVTFRCDPISEHNRLYWYRQTLGQGPEFLTYFQNEAQLEKSRLLSDRFSAERPKGSFSTLEIQRTEQGDSAMYLCASNNLFGNTIYFGEGSWLTVV.

The CDR3 sequence is CASGTGREKPLHF. In nucleotides, the CDR3 is TGTGCCAGCGGTACAGGGAGGGAGAAACCCCTCCACTTT. The chain couples TRBV2 to TRBJ1-6; possibly TRBD1 for D (6 bases). Between the trimmed V and J ends, which lost 8 bases and 12 bases, there was a span of 17 bases. This CDR3 comprises 13 residues. Germline V gene data show CDR1 as SNHLY and CDR2 as FYNNEI.

This clone appeared a single time. The chain links TRBV5-1 to TRBJ1-2, with D possibly TRBD1 on 6 matching bases. Germline V CDR1 and CDR2: SGHRS, YFSETQ. This CDR3 region has 13 residues. Trimming removed 0 bases from V and 7 bases from J, with 10 bases in between. The CDR3 sequence: CASSLEQGGGYTF. DNA for the CDR3: TGCGCCAGCAGCTTGGAACAGGGTGGTGGCTACACCTTC.

The V call is TRBV7-9, the J call TRBJ2-3, with D uncertain. Per the germline V gene, CDR1 is SEHNR and CDR2 is FQNEAQ (reference sequence). Trimming left V 4 bases short and J 2 bases short, with 13 bases between. This CDR3 is built from 15 residues. The chain's CDR3 is CASSSTLRATDTQYF. For the CDR3, the DNA is TGTGCCAGCAGCTCAACGCTTCGGGCCACAGATACGCAGTATTTT.

This chain links TRBV28 with TRBJ1-3; no firm D call. This CDR3 is built from 12 residues. The V end was cut by 8 bases, the J end by 6 bases, with 11 bases between. Germline V gives CDR1 MDHEN, CDR2 SYDVKM. The CDR3 is CASVGYENTIYF. CDR3 coding DNA: TGTGCCAGCGTGGGGTACGAAAACACCATATATTTT. The whole variable domain, filled in from reference TRBV28 and TRBJ1-3, reads DVKVTQSSRYLVKRTGEKVFLECVQDMDHENMFWYRQDPGLGLRLIYFSYDVKMKEKGDIPEGYSVSREKKERFSLILESASTNQTSMYLCASVGYENTIYFGEGSWLTVV.

The rearrangement links TRBV6-6 to TRBJ2-7, with 9 positions matching TRBD1. J lost 5 bases, V lost 4 bases, and 3 bases had no gene match. The germline gives CDR1 MNHNY, CDR2 SVGAGI (reference sequence). This CDR3 is built from 13 residues. Here the CDR3 DNA reads TGTGCCAGCAGTTTAACAGGGGGCAACGAGCAGTACTTC. This sequence encodes CASSLTGGNEQYF.

The chain links TRBV2 to TRBJ2-1, with 12 bases fitting TRBD2. The CDR3 has 14 amino acids. Germline CDR1 SNHLY, CDR2 FYNNEI. J lost 4 bases, V lost 8 bases, and 3 bases had no gene match. CDR3 region: CASETSGGYNEQFF. CDR3 sequence (DNA): TGTGCCAGCGAAACTAGCGGGGGGTACAATGAGCAGTTCTTC.

This clone has just a few counts. The V gene is TRBV7-9, the J gene TRBJ1-1; D is unresolved. Trimming took off 0 bases at V and 9 bases at J, with 8 bases between the two ends. The CDR3 loop spans 12 amino acids. Germline V lookup: CDR1 SEHNR, CDR2 FQNEAQ (reference sequence). DNA for the CDR3: TGTGCCAGCAGCTTAGCAGGGCGGAAAGCTTTCTTT. As protein: CASSLAGRKAFF.